This T cell receptor (beta chain) was profiled in a study of cytomegalovirus exposure and HLA in healthy donors listed by TCRdb under 2017. About the study as a whole: An earlier analysis of some 620 of the donors reported 250 to 300 Gb of sequence data and 90 million to 120 million unique TCR beta sequences obtained from approximately 180 million T cells. Approximately 310 gigabases of sequencing data and approximately 93 million unique TCR sequences were included in an early release covering several hundred HLA-typed donors. Of the 398 genotyped donors, over 70% fell in the genetic ancestry cluster associated with self-reported Caucasian donors. The study was designed to test whether signatures of past pathogen exposure could be identified by cataloging public T cell receptors. The study profiled the T cell repertoires of some 610 subjects by immunosequencing and related them to cytomegalovirus serostatus. A separate validation cohort of approximately 120 different subjects was used in addition to the approximately 610-subject first cohort. To predict cytomegalovirus infection status, the study brought together high-throughput TCR immunosequencing, statistical association of individual TCRs with disease status, and machine learning. In a later analysis, previously published TCR beta repertoires from more than 500 donors were re-analyzed and high-resolution HLA genotyping was added so that TCR occurrence patterns could be studied. The later analysis used no new phenotypic data to find candidate immune exposures, relying instead on TCR beta sequences and their occurrence across donors. An earlier analysis of some 500 of the donors applied high-throughput TCR beta sequencing to assess whether each TCR beta V gene segment acted as functional or pseudogenic. Donor age, sex, ethnicity and CMV serostatus were compiled alongside the repertoire data. A later genetic analysis took genome-wide SNP genotypes for about 60% of the roughly 670 donors and used that subset as a discovery cohort. Every discovery cohort repertoire had been produced on one sequencing platform. HLA typing included class I and class II loci at four-digit resolution. Typing coverage varied by locus: roughly 629-630 donors for A, B, C, DRB1 and DQB1; roughly 510 for DQA1; 600 to 610 for DPA1; approximately 470 for DPB1. Roughly 5 DR-DQ haplotypes were handled as single units for association and clustering, since linkage in the cohort was strong. Among almost 400 genotyped donors of the cohort, an average of approximately 230,000 unique TCR beta nucleotide sequences were sequenced per donor, around a sixth of them non-productive. Broad study findings and their caveats: In a later analysis, TCR association rates were found to vary across HLA loci, with the most associated TCRs seen for DRB1 alleles and the fewest for HLA-C alleles. Strong co-occurrence of HLA alleles, especially DR and DQ, made assigning TCR associations to individual alleles difficult. According to a later analysis, most CMV-associated TCR beta chains appeared to be HLA-restricted, and the HLA associations seemed to be driven largely by CMV exposure. In vitro tests confirmed that three of the cytomegalovirus-associated TCR beta chains recognize cytomegalovirus antigens. This cohort had only TCR beta chains sequenced, and the lack of alpha or paired-chain data limited which features could be detected. A group of highly shared sequence variants was considered likely to be a technical artifact of the sequencing pipeline. According to a later genetic analysis, donors in an Asian-associated ancestry cluster had fewer N-insertions in productive TCRs than the approximately 710-donor mean. Linkage disequilibrium might explain the correlated functional status among segregating V segments, but an unknown experimental factor could not be ruled out. Immune exposure information for the cohort was limited to CMV serostatus. A further reported finding was that TCR beta sequences accurately predicted the HLA-A and HLA-B alleles for most subjects in the first cohort. V-gene and J-gene trimming of TCR beta chains was associated with a missense DCLRE1C variant in a later genetic analysis, and the association was replicated in an independent cohort. Over 15 rarely observed V segments, including chromosome 9 orphons, were excluded from the earlier analysis of approximately 500 of the donors because counts were too low. A later analysis associated about 16,000 TCR beta sequences with specific HLA alleles at a false discovery rate of 0.05. According to a later analysis, parvovirus B19, influenza, CMV and Epstein-Barr virus appeared linked to several top co-occurrence clusters. HLA typing was unavailable for some donors at each locus, so association tests used only the typed subset. Most TCR sequences were seen in very few donors, while some public TCRs were found in many individuals. Because the 87-base-pair reads could not distinguish some IMGT-functional V segments, including TRBV6-2 and TRBV6-3, those segments were excluded. Sequencing depth was assumed to be roughly uniform across donors in the presence/absence analyses, though that assumption may not hold. In a later analysis, HLA-associated TCR beta chains were found to be more clonally expanded and to have lower generation probabilities than equally common non-associated chains. It was suggested by the authors that the approach could potentially be generalized to other disease states and immunological phenotypes. In the study, around 150 TCR beta chains were listed as associated with cytomegalovirus. In an earlier analysis of 587 of the donors, most TCR beta V segments appeared in productive rearrangements about 87% or about 30% of the time, broadly matching IMGT annotations. The classifier was reported to diagnose cytomegalovirus status with high specificity and sensitivity in both the original and validation cohorts.

With regard to this clone: The antigen this receptor binds is unknown. Base qualities were left out, and no much larger clone turns up one base away.

The germline V gene encodes CDR1 KGHSH and CDR2 LQKENI. Including cysteine and phenylalanine, the CDR3 has 15 amino acids. Only the CDR3 portion is preserved as DNA: 45 bases, with reading frame beginning at the first base. In total, about 650 healthy bone marrow donors made up the cohort. Cohort members were all nominally healthy when sampled, although unrecorded immune exposures were likely present. The donor was CMV seropositive and belonged to the group of about 290 seropositive cohort members. A peripheral blood sample was provided by each donor, and peripheral blood mononuclear cells were used for TCR beta sequencing. The Qiagen DNeasy Blood Extraction Kit was used to extract genomic DNA from the blood cell samples. Receptor amplification or capture employed the immunoSEQ multiplex PCR assay. The multiplex PCR relied on a mix of 60 forward primers for TCR Vbeta segments and 13 reverse primers for TCR Jbeta segments. A multiplex PCR assay on genomic DNA amplified the CDR3 region of rearranged TCR beta genes. On the Illumina HiSeq System, the amplified TCR beta libraries were sequenced as 87-base-pair reads. In the source study's methods: A later analysis tallied roughly 80 million unique TCR beta chains across the 650 to 750 repertoires, and around 12 million of those chains were shared by two or more donors. Raw reads were error-corrected and collapsed into unique sequences by a nearest-neighbor algorithm in which closely related sequences were merged to remove PCR and sequencing errors. CDR3 sequences were aligned to IMGT reference sequences to assign V, D and J gene segments. Each retained sequence needed at least a six-nucleotide match to both a V gene segment and a J gene segment. Rearrangements were classified as productive when the CDR3 lacked stop codons and remained in frame with V and J, and all other rearrangements were classified as non-productive. Following IMGT convention, CDR3 was defined as the stretch from the second conserved V-encoded cysteine up to the conserved J-encoded phenylalanine. In an earlier analysis of 550 to 650 of the donors, sequences lacking an unambiguous match to a single V gene segment were excluded. An earlier analysis of 587 of the donors called V segments functional above 56.7% productive rearrangements and segregating when the between-donor standard deviation exceeded 5%. A statistical classification framework was built for diagnosing cytomegalovirus status from the catalog of TCR beta chain sequences. V and J gene assignment, in a later analysis, came from comparing TCR nucleotide sequences with IMGT/GENE-DB human TR gene sequences. In a later analysis, CDR3 sequences and most-parsimonious VDJ recombination scenarios were assigned using the TCRdist pipeline. A later analysis defined each TCR beta chain by its CDR3 amino acid sequence plus V-gene family, and excluded reads lacking a unique V-gene family. To address suspected cross-contamination and a sequencing artifact, a later analysis removed over 500 highly shared, low-generation-probability nucleotide sequences. For each public chain, a later analysis derived a clonal expansion index from normalized ranks of inferred template counts within each repertoire. Generation probabilities in a later analysis came from a VDJ recombination model fitted to out-of-frame rearrangements, and those results were checked against IGoR. In a later analysis, hypergeometric tests were used to score TCR-TCR, TCR-HLA and TCR-CMV co-occurrence, with a repertoire-size bias correction applied to TCR pairs. False discovery rates were estimated in a later analysis by permuting HLA or CMV assignments 20 times. In a later analysis, co-occurring TCRs were grouped using DBSCAN, with TCRdist sequence similarity added in when clustering inside HLA-allele-positive subsets. Repertoires with fewer than 30,000 or more than 120,000 public chains were left out of co-occurrence clustering, as were a handful of repertoires with anomalous nucleotide sharing. In its TCRdb copy, this immuneACCESS table keeps in-frame sequences only and misses some clones. Where compared with another copy, unresolved V genes explain less than half of these, and the others have no known cause. For V, J and clone size, that table is used; D and trimming come from the DNA. The sample table shows around 180,000 clones, and 84% are seen once. 1% to 1.5% of the sample lies in the top ten.

The origin of this receptor is a girl aged 2 to 10 in good health and CMV-seropositive. Recombination joined TRBV18 with TRBJ2-5, with a weak D call of TRBD1 (5 bases match). The tail of the sequence fits TRBJ2-7 better, so the J call may be wrong. The sample was PBMCs. The DNA sequence is as follows: TGTGCCAGCTCCTCAGACAGTCAGATCTCCTACGAGCAGTACTTC. Translated, this is CASSSDSQISYEQYF.